The 8 T cell receptor beta chains presented below share a single source sample, sequenced in a study of blood T cell repertoires in COVID-19. Clones were read by immunoSEQ multiplex PCR, and TCRdb kept only the in-frame ones, dropping some. The profile shows roughly 500,000 clones, 75% to 90% of them singletons. Sample: peripheral blood. The source is a human donor in a cohort sampled during active COVID-19.

The chain employs TRBV30 and TRBJ2-7; possibly TRBD2 for D (5 bases). CDR1 and CDR2 from the germline V gene are GTSNPN and SVGIG (reference sequence). Trimming took off 5 bases at V and 3 bases at J, with 14 bases between the two ends. This CDR3 comprises 13 residues. Here the CDR3 DNA reads TGTGCCTGGCGGAGGACTGGACTCTACGAGCAGTACTTC. This codes for CAWRRTGLYEQYF.

With respect to this clone: At the DNA level, this CDR3 is encoded by other sequences in the same sample as well. This sequence joins TRBV7-9 and TRBJ1-1; D gene ambiguous. This CDR3 is built from 12 residues. From germline, CDR1 is SEHNR and CDR2 FQNEAQ (reference sequence). Trimming shortened V by 4 bases and J by 3 bases, and 6 bases separated the two germline ends. CDR3 nucleotides: TGTGCCAGCAGCTCGAGGGACACTGAAGCTTTCTTT. Amino acids: CASSSRDTEAFF.

The V gene is TRBV19, the J gene TRBJ2-3; weak D call: TRBD2 (6 bases). Trimming took 6 bases from V and 0 from J, leaving 16 bases between them. The CDR3 covers 16 residues. Germline V gene data show CDR1 as LNHDA and CDR2 as SQIVND (reference sequence). The CDR3 here is CASRLGGTLSTDTQYF. In DNA, the CDR3 is TGTGCCAGTAGACTCGGAGGGACGCTTAGCACAGATACGCAGTATTTT.

This chain joins TRBV6-2 or TRBV6-3 and TRBJ2-2; D may be TRBD2 (6 bases). The CDR3 consists of 17 residues. Trimming took off 2 bases at V and 4 bases at J, with 17 bases between the two ends. Germline V CDR1 and CDR2: MNHEY, SVGEGT. This chain's CDR3 is CASSYPPGGPGTGELFF. The CDR3 DNA sequence: TGTGCCAGCAGTTACCCCCCTGGAGGGCCAGGCACCGGGGAGCTGTTTTTT.

The chain carries TRBV9 and TRBJ2-7; the match to TRBD2 covers 10 bases. The germline CDR1 and CDR2 sequences are SGDLS and YYNGEE. V was clipped by 0 bases and J by 3 bases; unmatched bases: 3. The CDR3 sequence is 15 residues long. The CDR3 DNA follows: TGTGCCAGCAGCGTAGGGCTAGCGGGAGACTACGAGCAGTACTTC. It yields the protein CASSVGLAGDYEQYF.

The chain uses TRBV5-1 and TRBJ1-1; 9 bases are a match to TRBD1. Germline values: CDR1 SGHRS, CDR2 YFSETQ. The J segment lost 7 bases and the V segment lost 4 bases, leaving 2 bases of the junction unmatched. The CDR3 has 12 amino acids. The CDR3 nucleotides read TGCGCCAGCAGCCCGGACAGGGGTGAAGCTTTCTTT. It translates to CASSPDRGEAFF. The full variable domain, completed using reference TRBV5-1 and TRBJ1-1, is KAGVTQTPRYLIKTRGQQVTLSCSPISGHRSVSWYQQTPGQGLQFLFEYFSETQRNKGNFPGRFSGRQFSNSRSEMNVSTLELGDSALYLCASSPDRGEAFFGQGTRLTVV.

This clone came up many times. The V call is TRBV24-1, the J call TRBJ2-1, with 10 positions matching TRBD2. CDR3 length equals 17 residues. The germline gives CDR1 KGHDR, CDR2 SFDVKD. V shed 10 bases and J 0 bases; nucleotides not matched to a gene: 11. The CDR3 DNA follows: TGTGCCACGTTGCTTAGCGGGAGGAAAAGCTCCTACAATGAGCAGTTCTTC. Encoded protein: CATLLSGRKSSYNEQFF.

This chain connects TRBV7-6 to TRBJ1-1; a possible D gene is TRBD1 (6 bases). The V and J ends lost 6 bases and 1 base respectively, with 18 bases between them. The germline V gene encodes CDR1 SGHVS and CDR2 FNYEAQ. The CDR3 runs to 16 residues. The CDR3 loop reads CASSWDTSTSNTEAFF. CDR3 bases: TGTGCCAGCAGTTGGGACACCTCAACTTCGAACACTGAAGCTTTCTTT.